The 27 T cell receptor beta chains reported below all come from one sample, sequenced in a study of OX40 agonist ivuxolimab in advanced cancers. The data were produced by immunoSEQ multiplex PCR, yet TCRdb's version contains in-frame clones alone and is incomplete. Here the sample spans tens of thousands of clones, roughly 80% being singletons. The sample consisted of CD4+ or CD8+ T cells sorted from blood, taken in a trial of the OX40 agonist ivuxolimab. The receptors derive from an adult with an advanced solid tumor such as melanoma, head and neck, liver or kidney cancer.

This rearrangement joins TRBV27 to TRBJ2-2, with D hard to call. Germline V lookup: CDR1 MNHEY, CDR2 SMNVEV (reference sequence). The V end was cut by 6 bases, the J end by 1 base, with 12 bases between. The CDR3 length is 15 residues. The CDR3 is CASRISWGNTGELFF. The DNA for the CDR3 is TGTGCCAGCAGAATCTCTTGGGGGAACACCGGGGAGCTGTTTTTT.

About this clone: The junction does not match germline at one end; this may be a read error. The chain couples TRBV6-6 to TRBJ2-1; no clear D. CDR3 size: 11 residues. Per the germline V gene, CDR1 is MNHNY and CDR2 is SVGAGI (reference sequence). CDR3 sequence: CASGYMYEQFF. The CDR3 DNA is TGTGCCAGCGGTTACATGTATGAGCAGTTCTTC.

This clone has just one count. The rearrangement joins TRBV4-1 to TRBJ2-7; 7 bases are shared with TRBD2. The CDR3 has 14 residues. CDR1 is MGHRA and CDR2 is YSYEKL in the germline V gene. V gave up 6 bases and J gave up 1 base; unmatched junction bases: 6. The CDR3 loop reads CASRPGDYSYEQYF. For the CDR3, the DNA is TGCGCCAGCAGACCCGGGGACTATTCCTACGAGCAGTACTTC.

This rearrangement joins TRBV19 to TRBJ1-5, with 7 bases aligning to TRBD1. The germline CDR1 and CDR2 sequences are LNHDA and SQIVND (reference sequence). Trimming at V came to 3 bases and at J to 6 bases, leaving 11 bases not matched to a gene. This CDR3 spans 16 amino acids. CDR3 DNA sequence: TGTGCCAGTAGTATCGTTCCAGGGGGTAGAGGTCAGCCCCAGCATTTT. This gives the protein CASSIVPGGRGQPQHF.

The J gene is TRBJ1-2, the V gene TRBV5-5; 9 nucleotides agree with TRBD1. The germline CDR1 and CDR2 sequences are SGHKS and YYEKEE (reference sequence). J gave up 3 bases and V 2 bases, and 8 bases lay outside the gene matches. The CDR3 runs 16 residues. CDR3 nucleotide sequence: TGTGCCAGCAGCTTTCCTACAGGGGGCAGCGACTATGGCTACACCTTC. It yields the protein CASSFPTGGSDYGYTF.

The chain employs TRBV5-1 and TRBJ2-2; no clear D gene. The V end lost 0 bases, the J end lost 3 bases, and 3 bases lay between the germline ends. This CDR3 is 13 amino acids long. CDR1 and CDR2 from the germline V gene are SGHRS and YFSETQ. The CDR3 nucleotides are TGCGCCAGCAGCTTGGTGGACACCGGGGAGCTGTTTTTT. The encoded protein is CASSLVDTGELFF.

V usage is TRBV5-6 and J usage is TRBJ1-1; no reliable D call. The CDR3 covers 14 residues. CDR1 SGHDT and CDR2 YYEEEE come from the germline V gene. Between the trimmed V and J ends, which lost 2 bases and 1 base, there was a span of 9 bases. CDR3 sequence: CASSFLGENTEAFF. The DNA for the CDR3 is TGTGCCAGCAGCTTTTTGGGAGAGAACACTGAAGCTTTCTTT.

The V call is TRBV2, the J call TRBJ2-5, with TRBD1 identical over 7 bases. The J call may not be correct, given that the DNA end is closer to TRBJ2-7. The length of the CDR3 is 14 residues. From germline, CDR1 is SNHLY and CDR2 FYNNEI. The CDR3: CASSGQGVVSEQYF. In nucleotides, the CDR3 is TGTGCCAGCAGTGGGCAGGGGGTAGTGAGCGAGCAGTACTTC.

CDR3 sequence reads: CASSLSDFNTGELFF. The CDR3 DNA sequence: TGTGCCAGTAGTCTCTCAGACTTTAACACCGGGGAGCTGTTTTTT. The J gene is TRBJ2-2, the V gene TRBV19; D unresolved. The CDR3 runs to 15 residues. The V and J ends lost 5 bases and 2 bases respectively, with 12 bases between them. CDR1 and CDR2 (germline): LNHDA, SQIVND (reference sequence).

In regard to this clone: Other nucleotide sequences from this sample produce the same CDR3. V usage is TRBV30 and J usage is TRBJ1-3, with D unclear. The ends were cut back, 0 bases at V and 5 bases at J, with 8 bases in the middle. CDR1 is GTSNPN and CDR2 is SVGIG in the germline V gene (reference sequence). This CDR3 comprises 13 residues. CDR3 bases: TGTGCCTGGAGTGTAAACGGACGAAACACCATATATTTT. It specifies CAWSVNGRNTIYF.

This clone was recorded a few times. This sequence joins TRBV5-4 and TRBJ2-1; 8 bases align to TRBD2. J was trimmed by 5 bases and V by 5 bases; bases with no gene match: 3. The CDR3 covers 13 residues. The germline CDR1 and CDR2 sequences are SGHNT and YYREEE (reference sequence). CDR3 DNA: TGTGCCAGCAGACGGGAGGGTGACAATGAGCAGTTCTTC. It specifies CASRREGDNEQFF.

J is TRBJ1-2 and V is TRBV15, with D uncertain. Germline values: CDR1 LNHNV, CDR2 YYDKDF (reference sequence). This CDR3 contains 15 residues. V gave up 2 bases and J gave up 0 bases, with 10 bases separating them. CDR3 nucleotides: TGTGCCACCAGCAGAACCCGGACGGCTAACTATGGCTACACCTTC. Its protein product is CATSRTRTANYGYTF. Supplemented by reference TRBV15 and TRBJ1-2, the full variable domain reads DAMVIQNPRYQVTQFGKPVTLSCSQTLNHNVMYWYQQKSSQAPKLLFHYYDKDFNNEADTPDNFQSRRPNTSFCFLDIRSPGLGDTAMYLCATSRTRTANYGYTFGSGTRLTVV.

This chain uses TRBV5-1 with TRBJ1-1; no definite D call. CDR1 is SGHRS and CDR2 is YFSETQ in the germline V gene. V lost 10 bases and J lost 0, with 16 bases in between. The CDR3 is 14 amino acids. As DNA, the CDR3 is TGCGCCTCGCAGGCCGGAAACATGAACACTGAAGCTTTCTTT. Protein: CASQAGNMNTEAFF.

The chain is built from TRBV2 and TRBJ2-5, with D uncertain. The CDR3 totals 14 residues. Trimming stripped 8 bases from V and 5 bases from J, with 18 bases between. CDR1 and CDR2 from the germline V gene are SNHLY and FYNNEI. The CDR3 region is CASLVEDQPETQYF. In DNA, the CDR3 is TGTGCCAGCCTTGTCGAAGACCAGCCGGAGACCCAGTACTTC.

The table lists this clone with a few counts. The gene calls are TRBV7-9 and TRBJ1-1, with D perhaps matching TRBD1 (5 bases). The CDR3 has 15 residues. CDR1 SEHNR and CDR2 FQNEAQ come from the germline V gene (reference sequence). V lost 1 base, J lost 0 bases, and 9 bases lay in between. DNA for the CDR3: TGTGCCAGCAGCTTAGTTTCAGGGATGAACACTGAAGCTTTCTTT. As protein: CASSLVSGMNTEAFF. Based on the CDR3 plus reference TRBV7-9 and TRBJ1-1, the full variable domain is DTGVSQNPRHKITKRGQNVTFRCDPISEHNRLYWYRQTLGQGPEFLTYFQNEAQLEKSRLLSDRFSAERPKGSFSTLEIQRTEQGDSAMYLCASSLVSGMNTEAFFGQGTRLTVV.

The V gene is TRBV7-6, the J gene TRBJ2-5, with TRBD2 identical over 8 bases. Per germline, CDR1 SGHVS and CDR2 FNYEAQ. Unmatched junction bases numbered 5, after V lost 3 bases and J lost 5 bases. The length of the CDR3 is 14 residues. The CDR3 loop is CASSFSGGKETQYF. CDR3 sequence (DNA): TGTGCCAGCAGCTTCAGCGGGGGAAAGGAGACCCAGTACTTC.

V is TRBV27 and J is TRBJ2-7; TRBD2 aligns across 7 bases. Trimming at V came to 5 bases and at J to 1 base, leaving 2 bases not matched to a gene. Germline values: CDR1 MNHEY, CDR2 SMNVEV (reference sequence). The length of the CDR3 is 13 residues. The CDR3 loop is CASSPLASYEQYF. CDR3 nucleotides: TGTGCCAGCAGTCCACTAGCGTCCTACGAGCAGTACTTC.

The chain has TRBV5-5 and TRBJ2-2, with a tentative D call TRBD1 (6 bases). Germline V gene data show CDR1 as SGHKS and CDR2 as YYEKEE (reference sequence). Trimming stripped 5 bases from V and 5 bases from J, with 19 bases between. The CDR3 contains 16 residues. CDR3 bases: TGTGCCAGCAGTTCCCGGACCCATACAGGGACCGGGGAGCTGTTTTTT. Protein: CASSSRTHTGTGELFF.

This clone was seen more than once but under ten times. V and J are TRBV7-2 and TRBJ2-1; D is possibly TRBD1 (5 bases). CDR1 is SGHTA and CDR2 is FQGNSA in the germline V gene. CDR3 length: 15 residues. V lost 1 base and J lost 8, with 15 bases in between. CDR3 coding DNA: TGTGCCAGCAGCTTAGGGGGCTCTCACCTCGATGAGCAGTTCTTC. Protein sequence: CASSLGGSHLDEQFF. The full variable domain, in which reference TRBV7-2 and TRBJ2-1 provide the parts outside the CDR3, is GAGVSQSPSNKVTEKGKDVELRCDPISGHTALYWYRQSLGQGLEFLIYFQGNSAPDKSGLPSDRFSAERTGGSVSTLTIQRTQQEDSAVYLCASSLGGSHLDEQFFGPGTRLTVL.

This chain uses TRBV28 with TRBJ2-1; 10 bases are a match to TRBD1. J was trimmed by 6 bases and V by 5 bases; bases with no gene match: 7. The CDR3 extends over 15 amino acids. CDR1 is MDHEN and CDR2 is SYDVKM in the germline V gene. CDR3 loop: CASSQRQGAINEQFF. CDR3 bases: TGTGCCAGCAGTCAGCGACAGGGGGCCATCAATGAGCAGTTCTTC. The whole variable domain, remainder taken from reference TRBV28 and TRBJ2-1, is DVKVTQSSRYLVKRTGEKVFLECVQDMDHENMFWYRQDPGLGLRLIYFSYDVKMKEKGDIPEGYSVSREKKERFSLILESASTNQTSMYLCASSQRQGAINEQFFGPGTRLTVL.

This chain links TRBV6-6 with TRBJ2-5, with 7 bases lining up with TRBD1. CDR1 and CDR2 from the germline V gene are MNHNY and SVGAGI (reference sequence). This CDR3 comprises 16 residues. Trimming removed 0 bases from V and 2 bases from J; junction bases left unmatched: 6. The CDR3: CASSYSVGRGQETQYF. CDR3 in DNA: TGTGCCAGCAGTTACTCGGTTGGCAGGGGGCAAGAGACCCAGTACTTC.

The chain joins TRBV28 to TRBJ1-1, with TRBD1 as a possible D gene (6 bases). CDR3 size: 13 residues. V was trimmed by 6 bases and J by 5 bases, leaving 13 bases between them. Germline V lookup: CDR1 MDHEN, CDR2 SYDVKM. The CDR3 spells CASSVNRETEAFF. The DNA for the CDR3 is TGTGCCAGCAGCGTAAACAGGGAAACTGAAGCTTTCTTT.

The chain is built from TRBV11-3 and TRBJ1-2; tentatively, D is TRBD1 (5 bases). V lost 5 bases and J lost 5, with 15 bases in between. Germline V gene lookup returns CDR1 SGHNT and CDR2 YENEEA. The CDR3 has 14 amino acids. CDR3 sequence (DNA): TGTGCCAGCAGCAAATCCGGGACGGATTATGGCTACACCTTC. As protein: CASSKSGTDYGYTF.

This clone was observed a few times. The CDR3 nucleotides read TGTGCCAGCAGTAGGCAGTCCCCCTCCTATGGCTACACCTTC. Its protein is CASSRQSPSYGYTF. V is TRBV2 and J is TRBJ1-2, with D unclear. The V end lost 5 bases, the J end lost 4 bases, and 14 bases lay between the germline ends. This CDR3 region has 14 residues. Germline CDR1 and CDR2: SNHLY and FYNNEI.

For the CDR3, the DNA is TGTGCCAGCAGCTTAGGAACAGGGTCCTATGGCTACACCTTC. This encodes CASSLGTGSYGYTF. The chain links TRBV7-2 to TRBJ1-2; D may be TRBD1 (6 bases). Germline values: CDR1 SGHTA, CDR2 FQGNSA. Trimming took off 1 base at V and 4 bases at J, with 10 bases between the two ends. The CDR3 contains 14 residues.

The rearrangement joins TRBV4-1 to TRBJ2-1; 7 bases line up with TRBD1. Germline V CDR1 and CDR2: MGHRA, YSYEKL. The CDR3 has 17 residues. The V and J ends lost 2 bases and 0 bases, in that order; junction bases with no gene match: 7. CDR3 region: CASSQYDRDSSYNEQFF. CDR3 nucleotides: TGCGCCAGCAGCCAATACGATCGGGACAGCTCCTACAATGAGCAGTTCTTC.

The V call is TRBV19, the J call TRBJ1-2; D is unresolved. The V end lost 3 bases, the J end lost 5 bases, and 19 bases lay between the germline ends. The CDR3 totals 16 residues. The germline gives CDR1 LNHDA, CDR2 SQIVND (reference sequence). Here the CDR3 DNA reads TGTGCCAGTAGTATTCCGTGGGGATCAGAACAATATGGCTACACCTTC. This gives the protein CASSIPWGSEQYGYTF.